The T cell receptor beta chain described here comes from a study of T cells in localized non-small cell lung cancer. V was pared by 0 bases and J by 2 bases, with 7 bases between. From germline, CDR1 is LGHNA and CDR2 YSLEER. The CDR3 sequence is 14 residues long. The protocol was immunoSEQ multiplex PCR, while the TCRdb copy is restricted to in-frame clones and leaves out a portion. The table includes about 70,000 clones, 86% detected once. Overall study findings and caveats: Patients showing higher blood T cell density tended to see longer overall survival. Heterogeneity remains possible, as sequencing covered one tumor region only. Adjacent lung held a median roughly 50 of the top 100 tumor clones. There was higher T cell clonality in uninvolved adjacent lung than in tumor, and it was highest there.

On this clone: Its cognate antigen is unknown.

J is TRBJ1-1 and V is TRBV4-3; D remains unclear. The source is a male donor older than 55 with stage III squamous cell lung carcinoma. The starting material was peripheral blood, obtained before any cancer treatment. CDR3 bases: TGCGCCAGCAGCCAAGAACGTTTCAACACTGAAGCTTTCTTT. As protein: CASSQERFNTEAFF.